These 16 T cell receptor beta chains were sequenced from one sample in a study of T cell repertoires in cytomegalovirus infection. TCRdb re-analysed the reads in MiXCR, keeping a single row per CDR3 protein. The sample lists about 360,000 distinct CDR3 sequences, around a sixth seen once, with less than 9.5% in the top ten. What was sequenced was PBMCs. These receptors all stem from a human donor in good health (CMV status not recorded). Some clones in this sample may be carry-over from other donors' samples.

CDR3 in amino acids: CAIQTSGFTDTQYF. Here the CDR3 DNA reads TGTGCCATCCAGACTAGCGGATTCACAGATACGCAGTATTTT. The chain has TRBV10-3 and TRBJ2-3; 9 bases are shared with TRBD2. This CDR3 comprises 14 residues. Germline-derived CDR1 and CDR2 are ENHRY and SYGVKD. Germline trimming cut 8 bases from V and 2 bases from J; bases unmatched to any gene: 5.

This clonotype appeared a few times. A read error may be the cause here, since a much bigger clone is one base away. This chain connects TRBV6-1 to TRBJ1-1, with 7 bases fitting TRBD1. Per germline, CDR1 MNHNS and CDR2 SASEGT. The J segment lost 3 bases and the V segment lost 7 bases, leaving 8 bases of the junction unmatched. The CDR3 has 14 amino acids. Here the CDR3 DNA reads TGTGCCAGCAACTTAGCGGGACAGTACACTGAAGCTTTCTTT. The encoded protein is CASNLAGQYTEAFF.

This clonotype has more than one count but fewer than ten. The CDR3 loop is CSVGQGGLEQYF. DNA for the CDR3: TGCAGCGTTGGGCAGGGGGGCCTCGAGCAGTACTTC. The chain joins TRBV29-1 to TRBJ2-7; D is possibly TRBD1 (7 bases). The CDR3 runs to 12 residues. V was pared by 4 bases and J by 6 bases, with 13 bases between. Germline V gives CDR1 SQVTM, CDR2 ANQGSEA.

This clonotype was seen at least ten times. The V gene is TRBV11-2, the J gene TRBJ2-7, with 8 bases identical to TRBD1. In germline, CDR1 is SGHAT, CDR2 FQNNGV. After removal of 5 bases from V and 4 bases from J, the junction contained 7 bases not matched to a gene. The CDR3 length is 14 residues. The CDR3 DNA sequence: TGTGCCAGCAGCACCCGGACAGGGCCATACGAGCAGTACTTC. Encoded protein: CASSTRTGPYEQYF.

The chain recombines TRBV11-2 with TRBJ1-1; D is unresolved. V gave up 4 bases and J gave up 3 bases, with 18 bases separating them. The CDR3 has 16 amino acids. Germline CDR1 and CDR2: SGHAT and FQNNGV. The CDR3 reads CASSSLGREKDTEAFF. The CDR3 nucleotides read TGTGCCAGCAGCTCCTTGGGGAGGGAGAAAGACACTGAAGCTTTCTTT.

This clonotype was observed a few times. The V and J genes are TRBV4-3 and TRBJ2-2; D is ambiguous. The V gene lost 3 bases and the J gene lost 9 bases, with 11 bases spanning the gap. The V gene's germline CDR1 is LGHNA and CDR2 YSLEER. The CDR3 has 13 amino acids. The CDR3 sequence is CASSQPVGRELFF. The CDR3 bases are TGCGCCAGCAGCCAGCCCGTAGGCAGGGAGCTGTTTTTT.

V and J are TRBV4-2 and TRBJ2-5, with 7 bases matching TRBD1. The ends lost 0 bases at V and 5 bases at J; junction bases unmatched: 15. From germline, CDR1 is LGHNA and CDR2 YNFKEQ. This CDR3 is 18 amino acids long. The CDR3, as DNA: TGTGCCAGCAGCCAAGAGGGTTTCGGCGGAGGCAGGGGGGAGACCCAGTACTTC. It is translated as CASSQEGFGGGRGETQYF.

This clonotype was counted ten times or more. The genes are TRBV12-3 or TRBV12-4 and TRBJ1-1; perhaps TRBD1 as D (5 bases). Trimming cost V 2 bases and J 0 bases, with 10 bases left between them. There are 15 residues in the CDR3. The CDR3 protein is CASSLRGSLNTEAFF. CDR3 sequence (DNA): TGTGCCAGCAGTTTAAGGGGCTCCCTGAACACTGAAGCTTTCTTT.

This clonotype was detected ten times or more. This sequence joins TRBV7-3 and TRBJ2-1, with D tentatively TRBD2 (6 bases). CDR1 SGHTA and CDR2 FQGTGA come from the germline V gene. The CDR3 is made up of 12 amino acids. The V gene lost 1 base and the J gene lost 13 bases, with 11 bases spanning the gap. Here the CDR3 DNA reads TGTGCCAGCAGCTTAAATCGGGGGTACCAGTTCTTC. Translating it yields CASSLNRGYQFF.

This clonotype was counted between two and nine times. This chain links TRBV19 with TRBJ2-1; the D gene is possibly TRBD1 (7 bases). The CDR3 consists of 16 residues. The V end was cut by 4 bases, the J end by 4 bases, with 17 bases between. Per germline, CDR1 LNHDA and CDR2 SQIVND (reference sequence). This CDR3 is CASSTLTPGGYNEQFF. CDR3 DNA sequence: TGTGCCAGTAGTACCCTGACCCCAGGGGGGTACAATGAGCAGTTCTTC. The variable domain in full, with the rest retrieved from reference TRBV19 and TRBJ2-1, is DGGITQSPKYLFRKEGQNVTLSCEQNLNHDAMYWYRQDPGQGLRLIYYSQIVNDFQKGDIAEGYSVSREKKESFPLTVTSAQKNPTAFYLCASSTLTPGGYNEQFFGPGTRLTVL.

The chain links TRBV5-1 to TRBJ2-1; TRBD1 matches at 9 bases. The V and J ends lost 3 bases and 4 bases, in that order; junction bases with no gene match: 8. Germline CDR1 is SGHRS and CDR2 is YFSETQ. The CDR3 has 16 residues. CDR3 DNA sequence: TGCGCCAGCAGCTCGGTAACAGGGGGCCATTACAATGAGCAGTTCTTC. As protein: CASSSVTGGHYNEQFF.

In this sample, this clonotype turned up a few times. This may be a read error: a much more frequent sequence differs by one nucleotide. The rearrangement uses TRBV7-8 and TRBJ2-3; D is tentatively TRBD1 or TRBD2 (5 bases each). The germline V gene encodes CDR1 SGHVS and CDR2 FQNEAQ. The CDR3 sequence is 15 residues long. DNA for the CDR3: TGTGCCAACAGCTTATTGGGACGGATCACAGATACGCAGTATTTT. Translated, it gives CANSLLGRITDTQYF. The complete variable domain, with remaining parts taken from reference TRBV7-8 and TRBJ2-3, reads GAGVSQSPRYKVAKRGQDVALRCDPISGHVSLFWYQQALGQGPEFLTYFQNEAQLDKSGLPSDRFFAERPEGSVSTLKIQRTQQEDSAVYLCANSLLGRITDTQYFGPGTRLTVL.

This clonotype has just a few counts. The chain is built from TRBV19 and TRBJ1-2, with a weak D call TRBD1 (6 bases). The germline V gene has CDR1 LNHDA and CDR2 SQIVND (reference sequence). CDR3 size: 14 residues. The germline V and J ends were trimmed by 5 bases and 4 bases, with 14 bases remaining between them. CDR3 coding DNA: TGTGCCAGTAGTCCGACAGGCAGCACCTATGGCTACACCTTC. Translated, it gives CASSPTGSTYGYTF.

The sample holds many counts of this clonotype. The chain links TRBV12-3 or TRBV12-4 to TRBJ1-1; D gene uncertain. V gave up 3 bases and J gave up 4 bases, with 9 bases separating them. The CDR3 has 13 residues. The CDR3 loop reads CASSFGSRTEAFF. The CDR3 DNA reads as TGTGCCAGCAGTTTTGGGTCACGCACTGAAGCTTTCTTT.

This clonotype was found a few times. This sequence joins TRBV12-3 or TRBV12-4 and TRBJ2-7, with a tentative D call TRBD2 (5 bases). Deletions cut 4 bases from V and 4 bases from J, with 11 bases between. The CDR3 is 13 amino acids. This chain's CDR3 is CASSSRARYEQYF. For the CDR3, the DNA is TGTGCCAGCAGTTCGAGGGCGCGGTACGAGCAGTACTTC.

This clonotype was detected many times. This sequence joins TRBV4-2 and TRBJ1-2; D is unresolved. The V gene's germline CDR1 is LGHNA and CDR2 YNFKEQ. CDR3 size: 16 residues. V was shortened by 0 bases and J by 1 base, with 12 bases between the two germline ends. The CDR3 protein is CASSQDQRRDNYGYTF. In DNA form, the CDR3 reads TGTGCCAGCAGCCAAGACCAACGTAGAGATAACTATGGCTACACCTTC.